This is a list of T cell receptor beta chains from one sample in a study of blood T cells in healthy people across ages. From the 5' RACE reads, TCRdb called clonotypes with MiXCR, one entry per CDR3 protein. The profile shows 700,000 to 850,000 distinct CDR3 sequences, under 40% of them singletons. The source material was blood. The receptor source for this set is a man between 18 and 35 years old in good health. The CDR3 runs from the conserved cysteine through the conserved F or W. Fields, in order: V gene, J gene, D gene, CDR3 protein. The D gene is left open where the match is weak.

>TRBV4-3|TRBJ1-6|TRBD1
CASSQAPRGQGADNSPLHF
>TRBV30|TRBJ2-7|-
CAWSKGRNEQYF
>TRBV12-3/TRBV12-4|TRBJ2-7|-
CASSPTSGEQYF
>TRBV29-1|TRBJ2-1|TRBD1
CSVDGTGVYNGQFF
>TRBV5-1|TRBJ1-1|TRBD1
CASGTGGSRAFF
>TRBV7-2|TRBJ2-3|-
CASSLGPAGTDTQYF
>TRBV20-1|TRBJ2-3|TRBD1
CSAREWTGDTQYF
>TRBV2|TRBJ2-7|-
CASSVPTYEQYF
>TRBV11-2|TRBJ1-2|-
CASSSPGQYGYTF
>TRBV6-5|TRBJ1-2|TRBD1
CASSSSGTANYGYTF
>TRBV4-3|-|TRBD1
CASSQETGQYNEQYF
>TRBV6-2/TRBV6-3|TRBJ2-5|-
CASSSVTGQETQYF
>TRBV27|TRBJ2-1|TRBD1
CTSRWSGGEYEQFF
>TRBV6-2/TRBV6-3|TRBJ1-1|-
CASNQAITEAFF
>TRBV2|TRBJ2-5|TRBD2
CASSPLTGTSLVETQYF
>TRBV6-5|TRBJ2-3|TRBD1
CASRQQGVGTDTQYF
>TRBV4-1|TRBJ2-1|-
CASSQGPRGHLDEQFF
>TRBV27|TRBJ2-7|TRBD1
CASSLRGQGPGEQYF
>TRBV20-1|TRBJ2-3|TRBD2
CSARVGSGGPWIDTQYF
>TRBV6-5|TRBJ1-4|-
CASRMAGGANEKLFF
>TRBV4-1|TRBJ2-5|-
CASSQDLTVSPETQYF
>TRBV4-3|TRBJ2-2|-
CASRQDRKSNTGELFF
>TRBV19|TRBJ1-2|TRBD1
CASSIPGRGRYGYTF
>TRBV2|TRBJ2-3|-
CASRRSGQPLDTQYF
>TRBV20-1|TRBJ1-2|-
CSAIRDIYGYTF
>TRBV7-2|TRBJ2-7|TRBD2
CASSYGGAAYEQYF
>TRBV30|-|-
CAWSQGYEQYF
>TRBV4-3|TRBJ1-2|-
CASSQDEVSIYGYTF
>TRBV5-1|TRBJ2-7|-
CASSSTLGRLNAGQGDNEQYF
>TRBV7-9|TRBJ1-4|-
CASSPSSGATNEKLFF
>TRBV28|TRBJ1-1|-
CASSLWGGRNTEAFF
>TRBV10-3|TRBJ2-2|-
CAISEIPPDKNTGELFF
>TRBV20-1|-|-
CSALPRQKSSYNEQYF
>TRBV18|TRBJ2-7|-
CASSLRRYEQYF
>TRBV29-1|TRBJ2-1|TRBD1
CSADREYNEQFF
>TRBV12-3/TRBV12-4|TRBJ2-3|TRBD1
CASRDRVADTQYF
>TRBV5-1|TRBJ2-5|TRBD1
CASRPGTGKETQYF
>TRBV6-2/TRBV6-3|TRBJ2-5|-
CASSSPAGQETQYF
>TRBV7-2|TRBJ2-1|-
CASTWAGSDEQFF
>TRBV5-1|TRBJ1-2|-
CASSLSGESNYGYTF
>TRBV4-3|TRBJ2-1|-
CASSQAGDNEQFF